This T cell receptor beta chain was captured by sequencing in a study of T-cell reconstitution after alpha-beta-depleted transplantation in children. Unique molecular identifiers were incorporated during preparation of the TCRbeta library. TCRdb reprocessed the PCR reads with MiXCR, giving one entry per CDR3 protein. Here the sample spans about 20,000 distinct CDR3 sequences, 11% being singletons. This clonotype was recorded at least ten times. The junction differs from germline at one of its ends, possibly a read error. Germline loops: CDR1 MNHEY, CDR2 SVGEGT. The CDR3 length is 12 residues. Specimen: PBMCs from the stem cell graft donor, collected from the stem cell graft. This sequence originates from a human donor who donated a stem cell graft to a child with chronic granulomatous disease. The gene calls are TRBV6-2 or TRBV6-3 and TRBJ2-7, with 7 bases identical to TRBD1. CDR3 amino acids: CASSYGTAFLGF. CDR3 sequence (DNA): TGTGCCAGCAGTTACGGGACAGCCTTCCTCGGCTTC.